The T cell receptor (beta chain) under discussion was sequenced for a study of blood T cell repertoires in COVID-19. The wider study: Samples representing acute and convalescent COVID-19 were sourced from the United States, Italy and Spain. T cells, B-cell-depleted T cells, or PBMCs supplied cDNA or gDNA.

V shed 1 base and J shed 9 bases, with 10 bases lying between them. CDR1 is SGHDN and CDR2 is FVKESK in the germline V gene. The CDR3 has 14 amino acids. Only in-frame clones appear in the TCRdb table, and some are missing; sequencing was by immunoSEQ multiplex PCR. The repertoire holds tens of thousands of clones, with approximately 86% as singletons. The sequence was obtained from a man aged 60 to 69 with acute or convalescent COVID-19. The chain recombines TRBV14 with TRBJ1-6; no clear D. The sequencing input was peripheral blood. The DNA of the CDR3 is TGTGCCAGCAGCCAAGGGGCGAAGAGTTCACCCCTCCACTTT. Protein: CASSQGAKSSPLHF.